Sequencing of this T cell receptor (beta chain) was carried out in a study of radiation and T cells in renal cell carcinoma. The table came from immunoSEQ multiplex PCR; TCRdb's copy has only in-frame clones and leaves some out. The sample shows 150,000 to 190,000 clones, about 87% of them seen only once. Sample time point: blood 2 weeks post-SBRT. Treatment given: 15 Gy SBRT to primary tumor, nephrectomy 4 weeks later. V dropped 2 bases and J dropped 6 bases, with 10 bases sitting between them. The CDR3 runs 14 residues. CDR1 is MNHNS and CDR2 is SASEGT in the germline V gene. The chain joins TRBV6-1 to TRBJ1-4; D is perhaps TRBD1 (5 bases). The source of this sequence is a woman aged 50 to 65 with renal cell carcinoma. The sequences come from blood, collected from a patient whose treatment included radiotherapy and nephrectomy. The CDR3 nucleotides are TGTGCCAGCAGTGAAATAGGGGAGGATGAAAAACTGTTTTTT. Translation: CASSEIGEDEKLFF.